This T cell receptor beta chain was captured in a study of blood T cell repertoires in COVID-19. Study information: PBMCs, B-cell-depleted T cells, or T cells were the source of the cDNA or gDNA that made up the material.

Everyone who took part was roughly 18 to 89 years old, and they came from over 20 US areas. Cohort placement rested on clinical history that participants reported themselves. The CDR3 covers 16 residues. The V end lost 3 bases, the J end lost 1 base, and 15 bases lay between the germline ends. Germline CDR1 is MDHEN and CDR2 is SYDVKM. This clone has just one count. TCRdb keeps only in-frame clones here, not all; method: immunoSEQ multiplex PCR. The sample has approximately 180,000 clones; roughly 77% are singletons. The rearrangement uses TRBV28 and TRBJ1-1; tentative D call: TRBD1 (6 bases). Sample: PBMCs or T cells enriched from blood (not recorded which). The source is a woman in her fifties or sixties with acute COVID-19. DNA for the CDR3: TGTGCCAGCAGTTTTGGACAGAGAGAAAGGAACACTGAAGCTTTCTTT. This translates into CASSFGQRERNTEAFF. The full variable domain, in which reference TRBV28 and TRBJ1-1 provide the parts outside the CDR3, is DVKVTQSSRYLVKRTGEKVFLECVQDMDHENMFWYRQDPGLGLRLIYFSYDVKMKEKGDIPEGYSVSREKKERFSLILESASTNQTSMYLCASSFGQRERNTEAFFGQGTRLTVV.